The clone carrying this T cell receptor beta chain was counted between two and nine times. The data are from a study of identical twins. V lost 3 bases and J lost 5; bases outside the gene matches: 3. The CDR3 extends over 13 amino acids. Via MiXCR, TCRdb re-called the 5' RACE reads, giving one row per CDR3 protein. The table has 550,000 to 700,000 distinct CDR3 sequences, more than 9% seen once. The same sample was also used in a study of yellow fever vaccine responses in identical twins.

The source of this sequence is a woman between 18 and 30 years old in good health. The source material was PBMCs. The chain couples TRBV12-3 or TRBV12-4 to TRBJ2-5; 7 nucleotides line up with TRBD2. This chain's CDR3 is CASSFWGGETQYF. As DNA, the CDR3 is TGTGCCAGCAGTTTTTGGGGAGGGGAGACCCAGTACTTC.